The entry below gives a single T cell receptor beta chain sequence along with its context. This record comes from a study of identical twins. One entry per CDR3 protein, called by TCRdb with MiXCR from the 5' RACE reads. The sample includes nearly 900,000 distinct CDR3 sequences, 12% of them seen just once. These same records also appear under a second study, on yellow fever vaccine responses in identical twins.

The sample taken for sequencing was PBMCs. This sequence originates from a woman between 18 and 29 years old in good health.

The CDR3 here is CASSRLGTSADTQYF. The CDR3 DNA reads as TGCGCCAGCAGCAGACTCGGGACTAGTGCAGATACGCAGTATTTT. The V gene is TRBV5-1, the J gene TRBJ2-3; 8 positions agree with TRBD2. Germline lookup yields CDR1 SGHRS and CDR2 YFSETQ. Trimming cost V 4 bases and J 4 bases; bases outside gene matches: 8. The CDR3 extends over 15 amino acids.